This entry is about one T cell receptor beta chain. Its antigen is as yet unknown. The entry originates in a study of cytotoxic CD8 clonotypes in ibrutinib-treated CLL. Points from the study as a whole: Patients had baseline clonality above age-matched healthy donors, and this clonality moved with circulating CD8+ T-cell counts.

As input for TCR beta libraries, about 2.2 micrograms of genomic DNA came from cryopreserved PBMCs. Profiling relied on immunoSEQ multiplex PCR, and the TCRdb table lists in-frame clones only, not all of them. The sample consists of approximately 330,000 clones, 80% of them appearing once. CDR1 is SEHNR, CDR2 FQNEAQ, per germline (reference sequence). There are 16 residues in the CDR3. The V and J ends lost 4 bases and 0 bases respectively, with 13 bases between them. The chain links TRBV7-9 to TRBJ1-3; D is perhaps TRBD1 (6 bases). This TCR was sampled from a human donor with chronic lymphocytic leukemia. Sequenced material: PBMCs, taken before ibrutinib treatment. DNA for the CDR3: TGTGCCAGCAGCTCCAGGGACACCTACTCTGGAAACACCATATATTTT. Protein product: CASSSRDTYSGNTIYF. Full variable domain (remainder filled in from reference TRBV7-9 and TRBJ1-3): DTGVSQNPRHKITKRGQNVTFRCDPISEHNRLYWYRQTLGQGPEFLTYFQNEAQLEKSRLLSDRFSAERPKGSFSTLEIQRTEQGDSAMYLCASSSRDTYSGNTIYFGEGSWLTVV.